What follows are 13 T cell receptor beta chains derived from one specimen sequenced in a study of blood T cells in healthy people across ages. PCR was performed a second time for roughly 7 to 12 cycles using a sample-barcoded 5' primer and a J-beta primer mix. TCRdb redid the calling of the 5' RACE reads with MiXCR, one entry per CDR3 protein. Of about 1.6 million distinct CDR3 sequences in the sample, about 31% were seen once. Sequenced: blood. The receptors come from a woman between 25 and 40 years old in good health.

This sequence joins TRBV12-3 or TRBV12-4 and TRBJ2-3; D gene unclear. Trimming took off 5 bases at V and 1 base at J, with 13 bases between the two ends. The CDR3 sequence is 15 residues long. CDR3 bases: TGTGCCAGCAGTCTGCTAGTTGGGGGCACAGATACGCAGTATTTT. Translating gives CASSLLVGGTDTQYF.

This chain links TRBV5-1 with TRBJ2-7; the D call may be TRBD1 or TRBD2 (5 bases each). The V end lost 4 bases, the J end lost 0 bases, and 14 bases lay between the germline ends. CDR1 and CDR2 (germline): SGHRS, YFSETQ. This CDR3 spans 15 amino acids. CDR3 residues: CASSPRGSRSYEQYF. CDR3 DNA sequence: TGCGCCAGCAGCCCGAGGGGCAGTCGCTCCTACGAGCAGTACTTC.

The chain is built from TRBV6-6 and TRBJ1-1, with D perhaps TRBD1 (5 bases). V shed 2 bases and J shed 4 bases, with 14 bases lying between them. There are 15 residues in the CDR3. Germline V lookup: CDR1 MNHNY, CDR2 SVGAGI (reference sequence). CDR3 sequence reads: CASSYVPGHATEAFF. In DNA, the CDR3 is TGTGCCAGCAGTTACGTTCCGGGGCACGCCACTGAAGCTTTCTTT.

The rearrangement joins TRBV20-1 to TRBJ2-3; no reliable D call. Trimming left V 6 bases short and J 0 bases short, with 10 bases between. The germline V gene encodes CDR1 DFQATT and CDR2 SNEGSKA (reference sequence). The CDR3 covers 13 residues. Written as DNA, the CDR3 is TGCAGTGCGTGTCTTGCTAGCACAGATACGCAGTATTTT. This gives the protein CSACLASTDTQYF.

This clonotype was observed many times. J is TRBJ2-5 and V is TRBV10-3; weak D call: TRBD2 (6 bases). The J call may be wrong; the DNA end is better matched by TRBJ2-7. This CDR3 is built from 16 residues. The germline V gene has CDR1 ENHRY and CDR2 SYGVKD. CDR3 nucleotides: TGTGCCATCAGTGAGTCCGGGGCCAGTGCGGGATACGAGCAGTACTTC. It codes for CAISESGASAGYEQYF.

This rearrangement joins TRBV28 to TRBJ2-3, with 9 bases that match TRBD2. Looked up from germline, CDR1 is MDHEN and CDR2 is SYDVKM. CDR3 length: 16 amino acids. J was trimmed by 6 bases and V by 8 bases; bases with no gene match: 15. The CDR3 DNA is TGTGCCAGCCTTTGGGCGGGAGGGTATCACGCGGATACGCAGTATTTT. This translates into CASLWAGGYHADTQYF. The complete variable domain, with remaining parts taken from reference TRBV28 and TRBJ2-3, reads DVKVTQSSRYLVKRTGEKVFLECVQDMDHENMFWYRQDPGLGLRLIYFSYDVKMKEKGDIPEGYSVSREKKERFSLILESASTNQTSMYLCASLWAGGYHADTQYFGPGTRLTVL.

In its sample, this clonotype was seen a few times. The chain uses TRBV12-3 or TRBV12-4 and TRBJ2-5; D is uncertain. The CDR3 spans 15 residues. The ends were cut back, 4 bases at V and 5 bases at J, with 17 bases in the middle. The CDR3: CASSSYGSGRETQYF. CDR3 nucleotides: TGTGCCAGCAGTTCTTACGGGTCAGGCCGGGAGACCCAGTACTTC.

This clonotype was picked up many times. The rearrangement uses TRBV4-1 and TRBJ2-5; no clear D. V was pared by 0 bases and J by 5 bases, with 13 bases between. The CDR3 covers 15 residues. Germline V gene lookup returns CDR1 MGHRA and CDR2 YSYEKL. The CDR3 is CASSQEGSGQETQYF. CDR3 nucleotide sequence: TGCGCCAGCAGCCAAGAGGGCTCCGGTCAGGAGACCCAGTACTTC.

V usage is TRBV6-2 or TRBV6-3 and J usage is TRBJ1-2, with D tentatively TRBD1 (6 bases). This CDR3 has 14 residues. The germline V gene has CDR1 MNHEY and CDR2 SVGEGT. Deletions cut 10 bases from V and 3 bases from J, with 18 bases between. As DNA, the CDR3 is TGTGCCACGCAGCCTGTCGGACAGTACTATGGCTACACCTTC. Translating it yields CATQPVGQYYGYTF.

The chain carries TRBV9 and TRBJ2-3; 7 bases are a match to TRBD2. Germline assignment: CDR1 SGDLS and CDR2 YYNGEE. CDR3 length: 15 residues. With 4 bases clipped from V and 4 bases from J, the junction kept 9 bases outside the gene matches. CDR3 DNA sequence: TGTGCCAGCAGCCCGGGGTGGCGGGAGTCAGATACGCAGTATTTT. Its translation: CASSPGWRESDTQYF.

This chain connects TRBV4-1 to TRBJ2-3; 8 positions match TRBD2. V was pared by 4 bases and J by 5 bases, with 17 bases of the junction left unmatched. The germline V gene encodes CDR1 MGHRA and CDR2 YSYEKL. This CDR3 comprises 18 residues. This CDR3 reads CASSLKAGGGFKVDTQYF. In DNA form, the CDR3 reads TGCGCCAGCAGCCTTAAAGCGGGCGGGGGGTTCAAAGTAGATACGCAGTATTTT.

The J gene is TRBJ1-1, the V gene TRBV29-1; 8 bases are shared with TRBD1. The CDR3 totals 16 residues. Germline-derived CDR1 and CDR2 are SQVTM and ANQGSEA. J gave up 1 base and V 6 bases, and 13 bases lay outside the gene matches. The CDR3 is CSVMTGDRFWNTEAFF. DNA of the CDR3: TGCAGCGTGATGACAGGGGATAGATTTTGGAACACTGAAGCTTTCTTT.

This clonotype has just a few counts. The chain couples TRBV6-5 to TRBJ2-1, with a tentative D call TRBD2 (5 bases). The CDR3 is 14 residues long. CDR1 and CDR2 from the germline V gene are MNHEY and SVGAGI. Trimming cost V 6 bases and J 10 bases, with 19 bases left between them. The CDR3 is CASSPRGRGNEQFF. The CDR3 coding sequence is TGTGCCAGCAGCCCCCGGGGTCGAGGGAACGAGCAGTTCTTC.